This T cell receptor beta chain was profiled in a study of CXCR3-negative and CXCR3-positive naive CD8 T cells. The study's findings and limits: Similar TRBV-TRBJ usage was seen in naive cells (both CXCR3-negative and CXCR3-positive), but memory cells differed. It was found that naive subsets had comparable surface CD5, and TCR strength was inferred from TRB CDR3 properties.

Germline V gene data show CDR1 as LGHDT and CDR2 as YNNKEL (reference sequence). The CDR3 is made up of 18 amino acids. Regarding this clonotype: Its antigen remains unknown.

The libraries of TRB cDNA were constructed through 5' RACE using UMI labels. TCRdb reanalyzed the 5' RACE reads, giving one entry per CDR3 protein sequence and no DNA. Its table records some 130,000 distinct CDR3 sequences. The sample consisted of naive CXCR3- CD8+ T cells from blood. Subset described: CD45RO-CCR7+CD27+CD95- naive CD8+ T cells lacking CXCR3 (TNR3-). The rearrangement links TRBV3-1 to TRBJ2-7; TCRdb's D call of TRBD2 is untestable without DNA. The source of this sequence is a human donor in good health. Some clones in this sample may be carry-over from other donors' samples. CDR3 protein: CASSLLGLAGGFGYEQYF.